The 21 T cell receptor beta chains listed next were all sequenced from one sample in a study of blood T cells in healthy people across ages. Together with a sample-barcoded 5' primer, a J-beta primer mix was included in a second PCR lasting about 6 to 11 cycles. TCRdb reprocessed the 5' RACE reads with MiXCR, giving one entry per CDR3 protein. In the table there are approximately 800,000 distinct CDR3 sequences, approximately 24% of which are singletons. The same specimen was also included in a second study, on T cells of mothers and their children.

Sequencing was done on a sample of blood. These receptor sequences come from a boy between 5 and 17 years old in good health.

The DNA for the CDR3 is TGTGCCAGCAGTCTCCCCCGGGACGGTGAGGGGGCTGGCACAGATACGCAGTATTTT. This translates into CASSLPRDGEGAGTDTQYF. This chain connects TRBV6-1 to TRBJ2-3, with 7 bases identical to TRBD1. CDR1 is MNHNS and CDR2 is SASEGT in the germline V gene. The V segment lost 5 bases and the J segment 1 base; nucleotides outside the gene matches: 18. The CDR3 length is 19 residues.

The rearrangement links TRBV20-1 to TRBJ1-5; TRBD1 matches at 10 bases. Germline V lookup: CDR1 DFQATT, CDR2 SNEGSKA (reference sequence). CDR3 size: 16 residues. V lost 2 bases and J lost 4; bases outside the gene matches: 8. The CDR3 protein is CSARPSTGGANQPQHF. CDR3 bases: TGCAGTGCTAGACCTTCGACAGGGGGCGCGAATCAGCCCCAGCATTTT.

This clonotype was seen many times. Here the CDR3 reads CASSYSAPGLTSQTQYF. CDR3 DNA sequence: TGTGCCAGCAGTTACTCGGCCCCGGGACTGACCTCGCAGACCCAGTACTTC. The chain uses TRBV6-5 and TRBJ2-5, with D possibly being TRBD2 (6 bases). The germline V gene has CDR1 MNHEY and CDR2 SVGAGI. V shed 0 bases and J shed 6 bases, with 20 bases lying between them. CDR3 length: 17 residues.

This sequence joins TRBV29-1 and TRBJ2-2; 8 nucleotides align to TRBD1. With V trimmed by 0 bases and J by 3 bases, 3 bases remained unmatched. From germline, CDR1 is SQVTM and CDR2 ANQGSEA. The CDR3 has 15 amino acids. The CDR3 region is CSVEEDRVDTGELFF. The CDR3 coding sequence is TGCAGCGTTGAAGAGGACAGGGTGGACACCGGGGAGCTGTTTTTT.

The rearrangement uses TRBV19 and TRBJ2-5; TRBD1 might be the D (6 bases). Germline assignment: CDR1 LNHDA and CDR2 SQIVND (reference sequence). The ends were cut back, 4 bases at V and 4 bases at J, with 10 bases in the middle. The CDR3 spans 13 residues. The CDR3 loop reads CASSTIQGETQYF. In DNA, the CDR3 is TGTGCCAGTAGTACGATACAGGGAGAGACCCAGTACTTC. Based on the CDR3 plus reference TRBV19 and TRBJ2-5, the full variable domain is DGGITQSPKYLFRKEGQNVTLSCEQNLNHDAMYWYRQDPGQGLRLIYYSQIVNDFQKGDIAEGYSVSREKKESFPLTVTSAQKNPTAFYLCASSTIQGETQYFGPGTRLLVL.

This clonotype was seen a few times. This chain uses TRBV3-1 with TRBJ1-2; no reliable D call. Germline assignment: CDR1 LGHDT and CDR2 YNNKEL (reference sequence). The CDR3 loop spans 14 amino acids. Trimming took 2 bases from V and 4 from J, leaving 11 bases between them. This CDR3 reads CASSQMGSSYGYTF. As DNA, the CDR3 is TGTGCCAGCAGCCAAATGGGTAGCAGCTATGGCTACACCTTC.

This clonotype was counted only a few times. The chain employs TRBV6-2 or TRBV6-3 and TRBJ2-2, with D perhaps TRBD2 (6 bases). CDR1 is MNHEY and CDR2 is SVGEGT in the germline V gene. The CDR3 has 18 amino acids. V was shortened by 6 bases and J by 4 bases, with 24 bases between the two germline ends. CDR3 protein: CASSHRRELLRGTGELFF. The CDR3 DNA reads TGTGCCAGCAGCCACCGTCGGGAGTTACTGAGAGGCACCGGGGAGCTGTTTTTT.

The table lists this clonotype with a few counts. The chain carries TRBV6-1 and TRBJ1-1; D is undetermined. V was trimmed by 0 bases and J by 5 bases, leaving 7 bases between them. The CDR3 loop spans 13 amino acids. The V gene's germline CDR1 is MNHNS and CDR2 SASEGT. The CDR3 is CASSEARRTEAFF. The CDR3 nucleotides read TGTGCCAGCAGTGAAGCGAGGAGGACTGAAGCTTTCTTT.

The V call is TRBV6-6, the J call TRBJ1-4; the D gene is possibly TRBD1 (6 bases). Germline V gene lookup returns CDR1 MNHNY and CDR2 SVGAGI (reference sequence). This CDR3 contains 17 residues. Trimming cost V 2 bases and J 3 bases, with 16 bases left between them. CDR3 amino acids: CASSYEGERRPNEKLFF. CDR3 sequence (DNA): TGTGCCAGCAGTTACGAGGGGGAACGGAGGCCTAATGAAAAACTGTTTTTT.

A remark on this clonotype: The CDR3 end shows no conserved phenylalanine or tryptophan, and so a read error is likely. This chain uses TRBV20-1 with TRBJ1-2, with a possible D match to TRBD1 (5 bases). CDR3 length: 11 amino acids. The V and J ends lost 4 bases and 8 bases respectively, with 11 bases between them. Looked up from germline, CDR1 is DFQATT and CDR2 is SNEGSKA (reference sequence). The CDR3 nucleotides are TGCAGTGCTACCCTCCAGGGAGGCTACACCTCC. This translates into CSATLQGGYTS.

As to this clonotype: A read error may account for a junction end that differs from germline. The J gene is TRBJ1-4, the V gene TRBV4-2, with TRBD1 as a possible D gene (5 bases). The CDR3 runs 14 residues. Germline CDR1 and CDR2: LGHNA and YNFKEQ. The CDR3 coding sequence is TGTGCCAGCAGCCAAGATGGGGCAGGGCGAGCTGTGATTTTT. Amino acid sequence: CASSQDGAGRAVIF.

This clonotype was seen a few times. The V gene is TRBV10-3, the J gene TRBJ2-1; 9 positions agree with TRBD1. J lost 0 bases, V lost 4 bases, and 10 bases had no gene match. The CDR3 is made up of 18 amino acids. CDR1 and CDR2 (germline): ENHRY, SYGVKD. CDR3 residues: CAISVSVGQGTSYNEQFF. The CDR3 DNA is TGTGCCATCAGTGTGAGTGTAGGACAGGGGACCTCCTACAATGAGCAGTTCTTC.

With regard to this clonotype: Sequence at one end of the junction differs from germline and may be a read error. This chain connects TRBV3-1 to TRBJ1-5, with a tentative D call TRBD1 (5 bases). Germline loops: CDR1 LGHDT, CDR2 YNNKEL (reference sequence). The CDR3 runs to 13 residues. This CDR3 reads CAGSQGARQPQHF. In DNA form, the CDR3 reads TGTGCCGGCAGCCAAGGGGCCCGTCAGCCCCAGCATTTT.

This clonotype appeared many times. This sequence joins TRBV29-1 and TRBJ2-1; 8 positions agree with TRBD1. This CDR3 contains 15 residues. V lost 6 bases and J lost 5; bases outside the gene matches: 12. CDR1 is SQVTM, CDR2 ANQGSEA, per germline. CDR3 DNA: TGCAGCGTGGGAACTGGACAGGGAACAAACAATGAGCAGTTCTTC. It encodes CSVGTGQGTNNEQFF.

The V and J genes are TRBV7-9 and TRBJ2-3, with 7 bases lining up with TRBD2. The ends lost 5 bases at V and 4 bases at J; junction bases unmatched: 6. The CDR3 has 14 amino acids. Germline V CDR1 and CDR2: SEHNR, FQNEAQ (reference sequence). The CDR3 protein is CASSNPGLPDTQYF. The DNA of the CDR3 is TGTGCCAGCAGCAACCCGGGACTACCAGATACGCAGTATTTT.

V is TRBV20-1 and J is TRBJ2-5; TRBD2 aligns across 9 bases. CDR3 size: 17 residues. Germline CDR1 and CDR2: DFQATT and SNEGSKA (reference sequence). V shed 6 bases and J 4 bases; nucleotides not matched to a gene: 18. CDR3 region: CSATGRAKLAGGETQYF. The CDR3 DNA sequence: TGCAGTGCCACGGGCAGGGCCAAACTAGCGGGTGGAGAGACCCAGTACTTC.

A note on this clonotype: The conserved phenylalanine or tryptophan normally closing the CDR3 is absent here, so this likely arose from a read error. The CDR3 sequence is CSVERGGLGTDTQYL. In DNA, the CDR3 is TGCAGCGTTGAACGGGGCGGGTTAGGAACAGATACGCAGTATCTT. V gene TRBV29-1 combines with J gene TRBJ2-3, with D tentatively TRBD1 or TRBD2 (5 bases each). The germline V gene has CDR1 SQVTM and CDR2 ANQGSEA. This CDR3 has 15 residues. V lost 2 bases and J lost 3, with 15 bases in between.

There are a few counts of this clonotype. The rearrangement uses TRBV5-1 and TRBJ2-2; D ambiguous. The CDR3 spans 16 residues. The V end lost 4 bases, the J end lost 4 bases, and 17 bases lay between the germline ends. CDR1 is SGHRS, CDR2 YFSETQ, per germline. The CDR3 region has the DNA TGCGCCAGCAGCCCCATTGAAGGGCCTATCACCGGGGAGCTGTTTTTT. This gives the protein CASSPIEGPITGELFF.

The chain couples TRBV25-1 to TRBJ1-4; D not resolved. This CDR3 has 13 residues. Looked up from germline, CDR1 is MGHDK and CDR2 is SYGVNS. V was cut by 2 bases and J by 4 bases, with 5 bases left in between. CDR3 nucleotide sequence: TGTGCCAGCAGTGAAGGTTATAATGAAAAACTGTTTTTT. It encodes CASSEGYNEKLFF.

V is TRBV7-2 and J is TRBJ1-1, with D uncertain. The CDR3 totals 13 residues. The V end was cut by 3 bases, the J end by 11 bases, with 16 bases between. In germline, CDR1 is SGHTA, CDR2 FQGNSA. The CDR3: CASSFRKDEVAFF. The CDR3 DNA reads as TGTGCCAGCAGCTTTCGGAAGGATGAAGTGGCTTTCTTT. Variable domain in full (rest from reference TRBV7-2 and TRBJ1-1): GAGVSQSPSNKVTEKGKDVELRCDPISGHTALYWYRQSLGQGLEFLIYFQGNSAPDKSGLPSDRFSAERTGGSVSTLTIQRTQQEDSAVYLCASSFRKDEVAFFGQGTRLTVV.

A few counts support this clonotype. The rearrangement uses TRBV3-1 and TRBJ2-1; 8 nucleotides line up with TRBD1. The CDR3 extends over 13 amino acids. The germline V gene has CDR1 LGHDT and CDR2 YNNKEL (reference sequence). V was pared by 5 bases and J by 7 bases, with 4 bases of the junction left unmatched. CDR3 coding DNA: TGTGCCAGCAGCGGATACAGGGGGAATGAGCAGTTCTTC. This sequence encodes CASSGYRGNEQFF.